Each of the 10 T cell receptor beta chains below was sequenced from the same sample in a study of CD8 T cells in Susac syndrome. After extraction with the RNeasy kit, roughly 0.45 to 1 ug of the RNA was reverse transcribed using random hexamers. Using its own MiXCR run on the immunoSEQ multiplex PCR reads, TCRdb lists one record per CDR3 protein. The sample lists about 300,000 distinct CDR3 sequences; about nine tenths were seen once. The sequenced sample consisted of CD8+ T cells from PBMCs. Source of these receptors: a human donor with multiple sclerosis.

The rearrangement uses TRBV7-9 and TRBJ2-5; D is unclear. The CDR3 consists of 16 residues. V was pared by 5 bases and J by 2 bases, with 18 bases between. Germline V gene sequence: CDR1 SEHNR, CDR2 FQNEAQ (reference sequence). The CDR3 DNA reads as TGTGCCAGCAGCGAGCCAAAATGGGGTGTACAAGAGACCCAGTACTTC. Amino acids: CASSEPKWGVQETQYF.

J is TRBJ2-3 and V is TRBV5-1; a weak D match, TRBD1 (7 bases). V was trimmed by 7 bases and J by 4 bases, leaving 19 bases between them. The CDR3 consists of 15 residues. Germline CDR1 is SGHRS and CDR2 is YFSETQ. The CDR3 sequence is CASHGAGQRPDTQYF. CDR3 DNA sequence: TGCGCCAGCCACGGGGCGGGACAGCGCCCAGATACGCAGTATTTT.

The J gene is TRBJ2-2, the V gene TRBV27, with 10 bases matching TRBD2. CDR3 length equals 14 residues. Germline-derived CDR1 and CDR2 are MNHEY and SMNVEV (reference sequence). The trim removed 4 bases at V and 8 bases at J, leaving 4 bases unmatched. The CDR3 DNA is TGTGCCAGCAGTTGGACTAGCGGTACAGGGGAGCTGTTTTTT. As protein: CASSWTSGTGELFF.

This sequence joins TRBV6-2 or TRBV6-3 and TRBJ1-5; D possibly corresponds to TRBD1 (6 bases). The V end was cut by 6 bases, the J end by 5 bases, with 20 bases between. This CDR3 has 16 amino acids. Per the germline V gene, CDR1 is MNHEY and CDR2 is SVGEGT. CDR3 amino acids: CASSRATTGYHQPQHF. The CDR3 DNA reads as TGTGCCAGCAGCCGAGCAACTACAGGGTATCATCAGCCCCAGCATTTT.

This rearrangement joins TRBV5-8 to TRBJ2-7, with D perhaps TRBD1 (5 bases). Trimming took 1 base from V and 2 from J, leaving 10 bases between them. The V gene's germline CDR1 is SGHTS and CDR2 YDEGEE. The CDR3 runs 14 residues. CDR3 sequence reads: CASSLIADTYEQYF. DNA for the CDR3: TGTGCCAGCAGCTTGATTGCGGACACCTACGAGCAGTACTTC.

The V and J genes are TRBV28 and TRBJ2-1; the match to TRBD2 covers 10 bases. The germline V gene has CDR1 MDHEN and CDR2 SYDVKM. J lost 3 bases, V lost 4 bases, and 9 bases had no gene match. This CDR3 comprises 17 residues. The CDR3: CASSSLSLAGDYNEQFF. CDR3 sequence (DNA): TGTGCCAGCAGTTCCTTATCCCTAGCGGGAGACTACAATGAGCAGTTCTTC.

V is TRBV15 and J is TRBJ1-5, with unresolved D. Deletions cut 5 bases from V and 0 bases from J, with 8 bases between. The CDR3 spans 14 residues. Germline V gene sequence: CDR1 LNHNV, CDR2 YYDKDF (reference sequence). As DNA, the CDR3 is TGTGCCACCAGCGGAGGGCCTAGCAATCAGCCCCAGCATTTT. Protein product: CATSGGPSNQPQHF.

The chain joins TRBV2 to TRBJ2-2; 7 bases match TRBD2. CDR3 size: 14 residues. Germline lookup yields CDR1 SNHLY and CDR2 FYNNEI. J was trimmed by 6 bases and V by 3 bases; bases with no gene match: 4. CDR3 nucleotides: TGTGCCAGCAGTGAGCCGGGGGGTCCCGGGGAGCTGTTTTTT. Its translation is CASSEPGGPGELFF.

The chain recombines TRBV28 with TRBJ1-5, with D tentatively TRBD1 (6 bases). The CDR3 has 16 residues. V was trimmed by 5 bases and J by 5 bases, leaving 19 bases between them. CDR1 is MDHEN, CDR2 SYDVKM, per germline. The CDR3 sequence: CASSHRDTPGDQPQHF. The CDR3 nucleotides read TGTGCCAGCAGTCACCGGGACACCCCGGGAGATCAGCCCCAGCATTTT.

The chain links TRBV7-3 to TRBJ2-1; D uncertain. The V and J ends lost 1 base and 7 bases respectively, with 8 bases between them. This CDR3 comprises 13 residues. Germline CDR1 is SGHTA and CDR2 is FQGTGA. The CDR3, as DNA: TGTGCCAGCAGCTTAAGTTTCGGGAATGAGCAGTTCTTC. Amino acids: CASSLSFGNEQFF.